Listed below are T cell receptor beta chains from one sample, sequenced in a study of T cell changes during pregnancy in multiple sclerosis. Sequenced by immunoSEQ multiplex PCR; TCRdb stores in-frame clones only, minus some. The table shows around 80,000 clones, with 94% occurring only once. Sequencing used peripheral blood, obtained in the second trimester of pregnancy. The receptor source for this set is a female donor in good health, enrolled as a control in a pregnancy study. CDR3s include the opening cysteine and the closing phenylalanine or tryptophan. D genes are given only for firm matches. Rows may omit the clone size; those that give it use once, few, many or a size class.

V gene	D gene	J gene	clone size	CDR3 protein	CDR3 DNA
TRBV7-9	TRBD1	TRBJ1-2	.	CASSTDRLANYGYTF	TGTGCCAGCAGCACGGACAGGTTAGCTAACTATGGCTACACCTTC
TRBV6-4	TRBD1	TRBJ2-7	.	CASSDDVRTGGYEQYF	TGTGCCAGCAGTGACGATGTCAGGACAGGGGGCTACGAGCAGTACTTC
TRBV5-1	.	TRBJ2-2	.	CASSLKKFGRLNNTGELFF	TGCGCCAGCAGCTTGAAGAAGTTTGGCAGACTCAATAACACCGGGGAGCTGTTTTTT
TRBV11-2	TRBD2	TRBJ2-1	.	CASSYGLAGANEQFF	TGTGCCAGCAGCTACGGACTAGCGGGAGCCAATGAGCAGTTCTTC
TRBV6-1	.	TRBJ1-1	.	CASSDKSRFAEAFF	TGTGCCAGCAGTGACAAGAGTCGGTTCGCTGAAGCTTTCTTT
TRBV13	TRBD2	TRBJ2-2	.	CASSLSSGRSGGELFF	TGTGCCAGCAGCTTATCTAGCGGGAGATCCGGCGGGGAGCTGTTTTTT
TRBV11-2	TRBD2	TRBJ2-7	.	CASSPGLAGQAHEQYF	TGTGCCAGCAGCCCCGGACTAGCGGGTCAAGCCCACGAGCAGTACTTC
TRBV21-1	.	TRBJ2-7	.	CASSWRQVKRDRFSYEQYF	TGTGCCAGCAGCTGGCGACAGGTAAAGCGGGACCGGTTCTCCTACGAGCAGTACTTC
TRBV6-1	.	TRBJ2-7	.	CASSEADREWYF	TGTGCCAGCAGTGAAGCGGACAGAGAGTGGTACTTC
TRBV5-6	TRBD1	TRBJ2-7	.	CASRADRGLHNEQYF	TGTGCCAGCAGGGCGGACAGGGGGCTTCATAACGAGCAGTACTTC
TRBV7-9	.	TRBJ2-7	.	CASSAGQFHEQYF	TGTGCCAGCAGCGCGGGACAGTTCCACGAGCAGTACTTC
TRBV7-9	TRBD1	TRBJ1-1	.	CASSSSRDRGTYTEAFF	TGTGCCAGCAGCTCGTCCCGGGACAGGGGGACGTACACTGAAGCTTTCTTT
TRBV18	TRBD1	TRBJ2-3	.	CASSRQGASTDTQYF	TGTGCCAGCTCCCGACAGGGGGCGAGCACAGATACGCAGTATTTT
TRBV28	TRBD2	TRBJ2-3	.	CASSSPGGRGTDTQYF	TGTGCCAGCAGTTCCCCCGGCGGGAGAGGAACAGATACGCAGTATTTT
TRBV5-4	TRBD1	TRBJ2-3	.	CASSLGQGAGDTQYF	TGTGCCAGCAGCTTGGGACAGGGGGCGGGAGATACGCAGTATTTT
TRBV6-1	TRBD2	TRBJ2-7	.	CASSVGTSRFYEQYF	TGTGCCAGCAGTGTCGGGACTAGCAGGTTCTACGAGCAGTACTTC
TRBV6-5	.	TRBJ1-3	once	CASSYDKGSRNTIYF	TGTGCCAGCAGTTACGATAAGGGGTCAAGAAACACCATATATTTT
TRBV18	TRBD1	TRBJ1-2	.	CASSSGQGITNYGYTF	TGTGCCAGCTCATCCGGACAGGGCATTACTAACTATGGCTACACCTTC
TRBV19	.	TRBJ2-2	.	CASSETAGTSTTGELFF	TGTGCCAGTAGTGAGACAGCCGGGACTTCTACCACCGGGGAGCTGTTTTTT
TRBV7-2	.	TRBJ1-2	once	CASSNSWQDGYTF	TGTGCCAGCAGCAACTCTTGGCAGGATGGCTACACCTTC
TRBV2	TRBD2	TRBJ2-1	.	CASNLAGINEQFF	TGTGCCAGCAACCTAGCGGGAATCAATGAGCAGTTCTTC
TRBV4-1	TRBD1	TRBJ2-7	once	CASSQDDRGSFTYEQYF	TGCGCCAGCAGCCAAGACGACAGGGGGTCTTTTACCTACGAGCAGTACTTC
TRBV4-1	.	TRBJ2-5	once	CASSQRTGEETQYF	TGCGCCAGCAGCCAAAGGACGGGAGAAGAGACCCAGTACTTC
TRBV2	.	TRBJ2-3	.	CASRTGSTDTQYF	TGTGCCAGCCGGACGGGAAGCACAGATACGCAGTATTTT
TRBV5-6	TRBD1	TRBJ1-2	.	CASSLAGQGYNYGYTF	TGTGCCAGCAGCTTGGCGGGACAGGGGTATAACTATGGCTACACCTTC